The rows below give T cell receptor beta chains drawn from one sample of a study of T cells in localized non-small cell lung cancer. TCRdb's table, derived via immunoSEQ multiplex PCR, lists solely in-frame clones and lacks some. The sample consists of approximately 11,000 clones, roughly 90% of them appearing once. Sequencing used peripheral blood, obtained before any cancer treatment. Receptors originate from a male donor at least 60 years old with stage III lung adenocarcinoma. Both conserved end residues are part of each CDR3. A D gene is named only where the DNA matches it firmly. Rows may omit the clone size; those that give it use once, few, many or a size class.

v_call	j_call	clone_size	d_call	cdr3_aa	cdr3_nt
TRBV6-5	TRBJ1-1	.	.	CASQTGGDTEAFF	TGTGCCAGCCAGACGGGTGGGGACACTGAAGCTTTCTTT
TRBV5-8	TRBJ2-7	.	.	CASSFYYEQYF	TGTGCCAGCAGCTTTTACTACGAGCAGTACTTC
TRBV5-1	TRBJ1-6	once	.	CASSREGSYNSPLHF	TGCGCCAGCAGCCGCGAGGGCTCCTATAATTCACCCCTCCACTTT
TRBV6-6	TRBJ2-3	.	.	CASSFKDPDTQYF	TGTGCCAGCAGTTTTAAGGACCCGGATACGCAGTATTTT
TRBV19	TRBJ2-3	.	TRBD2	CASSIAAGAADTQYF	TGTGCCAGTAGTATTGCGGCGGGAGCGGCAGATACGCAGTATTTT
TRBV7-6	TRBJ2-7	once	.	CASSHGGTGLSYEQYF	TGTGCCAGCAGCCACGGGGGGACAGGCCTCTCCTACGAGCAGTACTTC
TRBV28	TRBJ2-7	.	.	CASSSGLLAYEQYF	TGTGCCAGCAGTTCTGGCCTCCTAGCCTACGAGCAGTACTTC
TRBV20-1	TRBJ2-1	.	.	CSARDNEQFF	TGCAGTGCTAGAGACAATGAGCAGTTCTTC
TRBV2	TRBJ1-2	.	TRBD1	CASSVPGQGHYGYTF	TGTGCCAGCAGTGTACCGGGACAGGGGCACTATGGCTACACCTTC
TRBV30	TRBJ2-7	.	.	CAWKAGYTHEQYF	TGTGCCTGGAAGGCAGGATATACCCACGAGCAGTACTTC
TRBV5-5	TRBJ2-6	.	TRBD2	CASSLLAGGSGANVLTF	TGTGCCAGCAGCCTGCTAGCGGGAGGCTCTGGGGCCAACGTCCTGACTTTC
TRBV2	TRBJ2-2	.	TRBD2	CASLTSGSGEGELFF	TGTGCCAGCCTTACTAGCGGGAGCGGTGAAGGGGAGCTGTTTTTT
TRBV10-2	TRBJ2-2	.	TRBD2	CASTESYSGANTGELFF	TGCGCCAGCACCGAGTCGTATAGCGGGGCGAACACCGGGGAGCTGTTTTTT
TRBV7-9	TRBJ2-2	.	.	CASSAQGSTGELFF	TGTGCCAGCAGCGCGCAGGGGTCCACCGGGGAGCTGTTTTTT
TRBV29-1	TRBJ2-3	.	TRBD2	CSARTSGNTDTQYF	TGCAGCGCCCGGACTAGCGGGAATACAGATACGCAGTATTTT
TRBV27	TRBJ1-5	once	.	CASGRGNQPQHF	TGTGCCAGCGGTAGGGGCAATCAGCCCCAGCATTTT
TRBV4-1	TRBJ1-1	.	.	CASSQDSAKNTEAFF	TGCGCCAGCAGCCAAGACTCTGCAAAGAACACTGAAGCTTTCTTT
TRBV19	TRBJ2-1	.	.	CASSMDSYYYNEQFF	TGTGCCAGTAGTATGGACTCGTACTACTACAATGAGCAGTTCTTC
TRBV2	TRBJ2-7	.	TRBD2	CATAPTSGRSYEQYF	TGTGCCACGGCGCCTACTAGCGGCCGGTCCTACGAGCAGTACTTC
TRBV5-6	TRBJ2-2	.	.	CASSLWNRGAVF	TGTGCCAGCAGCCTGTGGAACCGGGGAGCTGTTTTT
TRBV28	TRBJ1-1	.	.	CASSFPDRGARTEAFF	TGTGCCAGCAGTTTTCCCGATAGGGGGGCGAGGACTGAAGCTTTCTTT
TRBV7-2	TRBJ2-7	.	.	CASSPQRGVSYEQYF	TGTGCCAGCAGTCCACAGCGTGGGGTTTCCTACGAGCAGTACTTC
TRBV27	TRBJ2-7	.	.	CASSLTQLSKNYEQYF	TGTGCCAGCAGTTTGACCCAACTCTCAAAAAACTACGAGCAGTACTTC